The 11 T cell receptor beta chains below all came from one sample that was sequenced in a study of graft-versus-host responses after intestinal transplantation (dated by TCRdb to about 2021). This sample's time point label indicates: cells obtained before transplantation from donor or recipient. These receptors have no known antigen. Library construction relied on the immunoSEQ multiplex PCR assay. TCRdb mirrors the immuneACCESS table, restricted to in-frame sequences. Some clones are absent from its copies; in checked studies, under half trace to an unresolved V gene, and the reason for the others is unknown. The sample profile shows around 100,000 clones; about 92% of them were found once. The ten biggest clones cover 0.2% to 0.25% of the sample. Material: unstimulated CD4+ T cells sorted from spleen or lymph node cells, obtained before transplant. The receptors here all came from a human donor who was the organ donor for an intestinal transplant.

This chain connects TRBV6-1 to TRBJ2-1; 7 bases align to TRBD1. This CDR3 is built from 15 residues. V shed 5 bases, J shed 2 bases, and the junction held 6 bases outside the gene matches. Germline V gives CDR1 MNHNS, CDR2 SASEGT. The CDR3 DNA reads TGTGCCAGCAGTCAAAGGGACAGTACCTACAATGAGCAGTTCTTC. Translation: CASSQRDSTYNEQFF.

V is TRBV19 and J is TRBJ2-1, with D unresolved. V lost 3 bases, J lost 5 bases, and 14 bases lay in between. CDR3 length equals 15 residues. The germline CDR1 and CDR2 sequences are LNHDA and SQIVND (reference sequence). DNA for the CDR3: TGTGCCAGTAGTATGGTGGGGATGGGGAACAATGAGCAGTTCTTC. It yields the protein CASSMVGMGNNEQFF.

V and J are TRBV6-5 and TRBJ2-3; D not certain. The germline CDR1 and CDR2 sequences are MNHEY and SVGAGI. This CDR3 region has 13 residues. Trimming shortened V by 2 bases and J by 3 bases, and 6 bases separated the two germline ends. As DNA, the CDR3 is TGTGCCAGCAGTTACGGAAAAACAGATACGCAGTATTTT. This sequence encodes CASSYGKTDTQYF.

Written as DNA, the CDR3 is TGCAGCGTACACGGGGGAAACTATGGCTACACCTTC. It specifies CSVHGGNYGYTF. The V call is TRBV29-1, the J call TRBJ1-2; maybe TRBD1 (5 bases). Trimming removed 6 bases from V and 2 bases from J, with 10 bases in between. This CDR3 comprises 12 residues. Germline CDR1 is SQVTM and CDR2 is ANQGSEA.

This clone appeared a single time. The chain carries TRBV7-9 and TRBJ1-2; D is perhaps TRBD1 (5 bases). The CDR3 length is 13 residues. Trimming stripped 3 bases from V and 4 bases from J, with 9 bases between. Germline V lookup: CDR1 SEHNR, CDR2 FQNEAQ (reference sequence). CDR3 loop: CASSLAGSYGYTF. The CDR3 DNA is TGTGCCAGCAGCTTGGCAGGGAGCTATGGCTACACCTTC.

This rearrangement joins TRBV7-2 to TRBJ1-2; D remains unclear. The CDR3 consists of 15 residues. Germline loops: CDR1 SGHTA, CDR2 FQGNSA. Trimming took off 1 base at V and 3 bases at J, with 12 bases between the two ends. CDR3 sequence (DNA): TGTGCCAGCAGCTTAGGAGGGATGGTGGACTATGGCTACACCTTC. This translates into CASSLGGMVDYGYTF.

J is TRBJ2-7 and V is TRBV7-9; 8 bases are a match to TRBD2. CDR3 size: 15 residues. Germline CDR1 reads SEHNR; CDR2 reads FQNEAQ (reference sequence). With 2 bases clipped from V and 3 bases from J, the junction kept 6 bases outside the gene matches. The chain's CDR3 is CASSLSGGRLYEQYF. Written as DNA, the CDR3 is TGTGCCAGCAGCTTAAGCGGGGGCAGGCTCTACGAGCAGTACTTC.

V is TRBV2 and J is TRBJ2-1; 8 bases fit TRBD2. The V and J ends lost 8 bases and 6 bases, in that order; junction bases with no gene match: 9. CDR1 is SNHLY and CDR2 is FYNNEI in the germline V gene. This CDR3 has 14 residues. This CDR3 reads CASGASGSINEQFF. As DNA, the CDR3 is TGTGCCAGCGGGGCTAGCGGGTCGATCAATGAGCAGTTCTTC.

J is TRBJ2-3 and V is TRBV2, with D maybe TRBD1 (6 bases). The CDR3 is 14 residues long. CDR1 and CDR2 (germline): SNHLY, FYNNEI. Trimming cost V 0 bases and J 6 bases, with 10 bases left between them. CDR3 nucleotide sequence: TGTGCCAGCAGTGAAGCCTACAGGGTGGATACGCAGTATTTT. It is translated as CASSEAYRVDTQYF.

V is TRBV4-1 and J is TRBJ2-6; the D is unclear. Germline CDR1 and CDR2: MGHRA and YSYEKL. This CDR3 is built from 16 residues. V dropped 0 bases and J dropped 2 bases, with 8 bases sitting between them. The CDR3 is CASSQDSITGANVLTF. The DNA for the CDR3 is TGCGCCAGCAGCCAAGATTCGATCACTGGGGCCAACGTCCTGACTTTC.

The rearrangement links TRBV25-1 to TRBJ1-3; D is unclear. Germline-derived CDR1 and CDR2 are MGHDK and SYGVNS. The CDR3 spans 14 residues. V shed 3 bases and J shed 0 bases, with 6 bases lying between them. The CDR3 coding sequence is TGTGCCAGCAGTGATTTCCGCTCTGGAAACACCATATATTTT. Translated, it gives CASSDFRSGNTIYF.